Given below is one TCR beta chain in context. Its specificity is unknown. PCR primers comprised 60 Vbeta and 13 Jbeta primers. Libraries were prepared by immunoSEQ multiplex PCR; TCRdb keeps only in-frame clonotypes and omits some of them. Here the sample spans about 160,000 clones, under 75% being singletons. Per germline, CDR1 SGHTA and CDR2 FQGNSA. This CDR3 contains 14 residues. Between the trimmed V and J ends, which lost 8 bases and 4 bases, there was a span of 15 bases. The sample belongs to a study of cytomegalovirus exposure and HLA in healthy donors. Study-wide background: Earlier results showed roughly 110 million unique TCR beta sequences derived from about 179 million T cells.

Study-wide points: Some public TCRs appeared in many individuals, while most sequences were rare.

Material: PBMCs. The chain carries TRBV7-2 and TRBJ1-3; D is ambiguous. This clonotype was obtained from a man aged 35 to 55 in good health and CMV-seropositive. Here the CDR3 DNA reads TGTGCCAGCCGACTTCTCGGGTGGGGAAACACCATATATTTT. As protein: CASRLLGWGNTIYF.